This T cell receptor (beta chain) was identified during a study of blood T cell repertoires in COVID-19. The overall study: Spain, Italy and the United States supplied samples that represented acute and convalescent COVID-19.

Repertoires were generated with immunoSEQ multiplex PCR, while TCRdb's copy carries only in-frame clones and drops some. The sample carries about 46,000 clones, 88% recorded once. The V gene's germline CDR1 is MNHEY and CDR2 SVGEGT. This CDR3 contains 13 residues. With V trimmed by 5 bases and J by 4 bases, 3 bases remained unmatched. The TCR originated in a man aged 50 to 59 with acute or convalescent COVID-19. Material for sequencing was peripheral blood. V is TRBV6-2 or TRBV6-3 and J is TRBJ1-2; 8 bases line up with TRBD1. CDR3 protein: CASSRQGIYGYTF. The CDR3 DNA reads as TGTGCCAGCAGTAGACAGGGGATCTATGGCTACACCTTC.